This is a list of T cell receptor beta chains from one sample in a study of OX40 agonist ivuxolimab in advanced cancers. This table comes from immunoSEQ multiplex PCR, and its TCRdb copy is limited to in-frame clones, with some not included. The sample consists of around 75,000 clones, roughly 90% of them appearing once. This specimen consisted of CD4+ or CD8+ T cells sorted from blood, obtained in a trial of the OX40 agonist ivuxolimab. The receptor set was obtained from an adult with an advanced solid tumor such as melanoma, head and neck, liver or kidney cancer. Each CDR3 is given with its conserved first and last residue. Fields, in order: D gene, V gene, clone size, J gene, CDR3 DNA, CDR3 protein. The D gene is left open where the match is weak. The size entry is marked missing in some rows and otherwise reads once, few, many or a size class.

>TRBD1|TRBV28|.|TRBJ2-7
TGTGCCAGCAGTTTTCGACAGGGAGACTCATACTACGAGCAGTACTTC
CASSFRQGDSYYEQYF
>.|TRBV18|.|TRBJ2-3
TGTGCCAGCTCACCCGACAGGTTGCGTAGCACAGATACGCAGTATTTT
CASSPDRLRSTDTQYF
>.|TRBV5-1|.|TRBJ2-3
TGCGCCAGCAGCTTGGCCGATAACACAGATACGCAGTATTTT
CASSLADNTDTQYF
>TRBD1|TRBV5-1|.|TRBJ2-2
TGCGCCAGCAGCTTGGAGGGGACAGGCTTCGGGGAGCTGTTTTTT
CASSLEGTGFGELFF
>.|TRBV5-1|.|TRBJ2-7
TGCGCCAGCAGCTTAAGGATTGAAGATACCTACGAGCAGTACTTC
CASSLRIEDTYEQYF
>TRBD1|TRBV2|.|TRBJ2-1
TGTGCCAGCAGAAACAGGGGAGATGAGCAGTTCTTC
CASRNRGDEQFF
>.|TRBV6-5|.|TRBJ2-3
TGTGCCAGCAGTTACGGAATGGGGAGGACGCAGTATTTT
CASSYGMGRTQYF
>.|TRBV28|once|TRBJ1-5
TGTGCCAGCAGTTCCCGGCGGCAGGGGCGATGGAGCAATCAGCCCCAGCATTTT
CASSSRRQGRWSNQPQHF
>TRBD2|TRBV7-3|once|TRBJ2-1
TGTGCCAGCAGCCTACTAGCGGGAGGGCCCGGCTCCTACAATGAGCAGTTCTTC
CASSLLAGGPGSYNEQFF
>.|TRBV5-5|.|TRBJ1-1
TGTGCCAGCAGCTTGTCGCAGGGGCGAGGGACTGAAGCTTTCTTT
CASSLSQGRGTEAFF
>.|TRBV15|.|TRBJ1-1
TGTGCCACCAGCGAGGATTGGAACACTGAAGCTTTCTTT
CATSEDWNTEAFF
>TRBD2|TRBV5-1|.|TRBJ2-1
TGCGCCAGCAGCCCTGGGGGAGGGACGACCTACAATGAGCAGTTCTTC
CASSPGGGTTYNEQFF
>.|TRBV7-9|.|TRBJ1-2
TGTGCCAGCAGCGGCGACGGGAACTATGGCTACACCTTC
CASSGDGNYGYTF
>.|TRBV29-1|.|TRBJ2-4
TGCAGCGTTCAAGGCGGGCTAGCCAAAAACATTCAGTACTTC
CSVQGGLAKNIQYF
>TRBD1|TRBV28|.|TRBJ2-7
TGTGCCAGCAGTTTGGTAGGGGGCTGGGACTACGAGCAGTACTTC
CASSLVGGWDYEQYF
>.|TRBV13|.|TRBJ2-5
TGTGCCAGCAGCTTCTGGGGGGTGCTAACGGAGACCCAGTACTTC
CASSFWGVLTETQYF
>.|TRBV5-4|.|TRBJ2-3
TGTGCCAGCAGCTTGGGGGGGGTAGATACGCAGTATTTT
CASSLGGVDTQYF
>TRBD1|TRBV5-8|.|TRBJ2-1
TGTGCCAGCAGCCCTTGGACAGGGACCCCCTACAATGAGCAGTTCTTC
CASSPWTGTPYNEQFF
>TRBD1|TRBV10-3|.|TRBJ2-1
TGTGCCATCAGTAAGGACAGGGGCTACAATGAGCAGTTCTTC
CAISKDRGYNEQFF
>.|TRBV6-5|.|TRBJ2-7
TGTGCCAGCAGTTACTCCGGGACGCAAGCCTACGAGCAGTACTTC
CASSYSGTQAYEQYF
>.|TRBV6-5|.|TRBJ1-6
TGTGCCAGCAGTCCGCAGGACAATTCACCCCTCCACTTT
CASSPQDNSPLHF
>.|TRBV15|.|TRBJ1-1
TGTGCCACCAGCAGAGATAGGGGCGACGCCCAGGCTTTCTTT
CATSRDRGDAQAFF
>TRBD1|TRBV5-4|.|TRBJ2-7
TGTGCCAGCAGCTTGGAACAGGGGCCTTCCTACGAGCAGTACTTC
CASSLEQGPSYEQYF
>.|TRBV6-6|.|TRBJ2-1
TGTGCCAGCAGTCCCCTCTCGTCAGCCTACAATGAGCAGTTCTTC
CASSPLSSAYNEQFF
>.|TRBV27|.|TRBJ2-7
TGTGCCAGCAGTTTGTTGGGCGGCGAGCAGTACTTC
CASSLLGGEQYF
>TRBD2|TRBV11-1|.|TRBJ2-1
TGTGCCAGCAGCTCCGGACTAGCGGGAGGGGGTGAGCAGTTCTTC
CASSSGLAGGGEQFF
>.|TRBV5-6|.|TRBJ1-1
TGTGCCAGCAGCTCGCCGGCGTACACTGAAGCTTTCTTT
CASSSPAYTEAFF
>.|TRBV19|.|TRBJ1-5
TGTGCCAGTAGCCCGGACCTATTGAGGCAGCCCCAGCATTTT
CASSPDLLRQPQHF
>.|TRBV2|.|TRBJ2-7
TGTGCCAGCGATAGGACAGCCTCACACTACGAGCAGTACTTC
CASDRTASHYEQYF
>.|TRBV7-9|few|TRBJ1-6
TGTGCCAGCAGCTCCGACGGATATAATTCACCCCTCCACTTT
CASSSDGYNSPLHF
>TRBD1|TRBV28|.|TRBJ1-1
TGTGCCAGCAGTTTAAGGTCAGGGGGCCCCACTGAAGCTTTCTTT
CASSLRSGGPTEAFF
>TRBD1|TRBV6-6|.|TRBJ1-6
TGTGCCAGCAGACAAGGACAGGGAGGGATTTCACCCCTCCACTTT
CASRQGQGGISPLHF
>.|TRBV5-4|once|TRBJ2-6
TGTGCCAGCAGCTTGGCCAGGGCTGGGGCCAACGTCCTGACTTTC
CASSLARAGANVLTF
>TRBD1|TRBV27|.|TRBJ1-4
TGTGCCAGCAGAGACGTGACAGGGCCGAATGAAAAGCTGTTTTTT
CASRDVTGPNEKLFF
>.|TRBV19|.|TRBJ1-1
TGTGCCAGTAGTATCGGTGGACAGTACACTGAAGCTTTCTTT
CASSIGGQYTEAFF
>.|TRBV5-1|.|TRBJ1-2
TGCGCCAGCAGCTTGTACTCTGGGGGCGCCTATGGCTACACCTTC
CASSLYSGGAYGYTF
>.|TRBV7-6|.|TRBJ2-2
TGTGCCAGCAGCTTAAGGCTCACCGGGGAGCTGTTTTTT
CASSLRLTGELFF
>.|TRBV27|once|TRBJ2-7
TGTGCCAGCAGTGCGACAGATGGGGGGCAGTACTTC
CASSATDGGQYF
>TRBD1|TRBV6-1|few|TRBJ1-4
TGTGCCAGCAGTGCCGTATTCCCGACAGGGACTAATGAAAAACTGTTTTTT
CASSAVFPTGTNEKLFF
>.|TRBV29-1|.|TRBJ1-3
TGCAGCGGTCGAGGGGTTGGAAACACCATATATTTT
CSGRGVGNTIYF
>.|TRBV6-1|.|TRBJ1-5
TGTGCCAGCAAGATGCCGGGACGTCGGCAGCCCCAGCATTTT
CASKMPGRRQPQHF
>TRBD1|TRBV27|.|TRBJ1-2
TGTGCCAGCAGTTTCCGGACAGGGGACCATGGCTACACCTTC
CASSFRTGDHGYTF
>TRBD1|TRBV12-5|once|TRBJ2-3
TGTGCTAGTGGCCAAGGGACAGTATACACAGATACGCAGTATTTT
CASGQGTVYTDTQYF
>.|TRBV18|.|TRBJ2-7
TGTGCCAGCTCACCAGGTCAGCACTACGAGCAGTACTTC
CASSPGQHYEQYF
>TRBD2|TRBV2|.|TRBJ2-6
TGTGCCAGCAGTGCGCCAGGGAGGGTCTTTGGGGCCAACGTCCTGACTTTC
CASSAPGRVFGANVLTF
>TRBD1|TRBV11-2|.|TRBJ2-6
TGTGCCAGCAGGATGACAGGGTCTGGGGCCAACGTCCTGACTTTC
CASRMTGSGANVLTF
>TRBD1|TRBV5-6|.|TRBJ1-2
TGTGCCAGCAGGGTTTTACAGGGGAAGAGCTACACCTTC
CASRVLQGKSYTF
>.|TRBV28|.|TRBJ1-1
TGTGCCAGCAGTTTACAAGGGGGACACACTGAAGCTTTCTTT
CASSLQGGHTEAFF